The rows below give T cell receptor beta chains drawn from one sample of a study of cytomegalovirus exposure and HLA in healthy donors. Libraries were prepared by immunoSEQ multiplex PCR; TCRdb keeps only in-frame clonotypes and omits some of them. The sample yields under 200,000 clones, 60% to 80% seen once. Sequenced input: PBMCs. The source of these receptors is a woman in her 40s in good health and CMV-seropositive. Each CDR3 is given with its conserved first and last residue. D genes are given only for firm matches. For some rows the clone size is stated as once, few or many, or as a class when expanded; others skip it.

abundance	j_gene	len	v_gene	d_gene	CDR3aa	CDR3nt
-	TRBJ1-4	15	TRBV6-5	-	CASLPLRASNEKLFF	TGTGCCAGCCTGCCGCTGAGGGCAAGTAATGAAAAACTGTTTTTT
-	TRBJ1-5	15	TRBV7-8	-	CASSLSRYSNQPQHF	TGTGCCAGCAGCTTATCCAGGTATAGCAATCAGCCCCAGCATTTT
-	TRBJ1-6	15	TRBV6-5	-	CASSYTQGFNSPLHF	TGTGCCAGCAGTTACACACAGGGCTTTAATTCACCCCTCCACTTT
-	TRBJ2-4	18	TRBV18	-	CASSPLAQGTGAKNIQYF	TGTGCCAGCTCACCCCTGGCACAGGGAACGGGGGCCAAAAACATTCAGTACTTC
-	TRBJ1-1	16	TRBV18	-	CASSPSIGEVNTEAFF	TGTGCCAGCTCACCATCCATAGGGGAGGTGAACACTGAAGCTTTCTTT
-	TRBJ2-5	12	TRBV5-4	-	CASSPANGEQYF	TGTGCCAGCAGCCCCGCGAATGGGGAGCAGTACTTC
-	TRBJ2-7	15	TRBV11-2	TRBD2	CASSLDSGGHYEQYF	TGTGCCAGCAGCTTAGACAGCGGGGGTCATTACGAGCAGTACTTC
few	TRBJ1-2	13	TRBV7-2	-	CASSPDRVYGYTF	TGTGCCAGCAGCCCTGACCGGGTATATGGCTACACCTTC
-	TRBJ2-5	14	TRBV19	-	CASAEGGAQETQYF	TGTGCCAGTGCAGAAGGGGGGGCACAAGAGACCCAGTACTTC
-	TRBJ1-1	16	TRBV5-5	TRBD1	CASSLGQGLANTEAFF	TGTGCCAGCAGCTTAGGACAGGGGTTGGCGAACACTGAAGCTTTCTTT
-	TRBJ2-5	18	TRBV5-4	TRBD2	CASSMGLAGGRGQETQYF	TGTGCCAGCAGCATGGGACTAGCGGGAGGAAGGGGGCAAGAGACCCAGTACTTC
-	TRBJ2-7	16	TRBV28	-	CASSFMNLRRSYEQYF	TGTGCCAGCAGCTTCATGAATTTGAGGCGTTCCTACGAGCAGTACTTC
-	TRBJ2-1	15	TRBV4-2	-	CASSPTGLIYNEQFF	TGTGCCAGCAGCCCTACGGGACTTATTTACAATGAGCAGTTCTTC
-	TRBJ2-7	14	TRBV5-1	TRBD1	CASSYGDSSYEQYF	TGCGCCAGCAGCTACGGGGACAGCTCCTACGAGCAGTACTTC
-	TRBJ2-3	14	TRBV6-6	-	CASTRGQGTDTQYF	TGTGCCAGCACGCGGGGGCAGGGCACAGATACGCAGTATTTT
-	TRBJ1-3	15	TRBV7-2	TRBD1	CASSPEQGRGNTIYF	TGTGCCAGCAGCCCGGAACAGGGGAGGGGAAACACCATATATTTT
-	TRBJ2-3	15	TRBV18	TRBD2	CASSFSGGLTDTQYF	TGTGCCAGCTCCTTCTCGGGGGGACTCACAGATACGCAGTATTTT
-	TRBJ1-2	14	TRBV7-8	-	CASTLLTGNYGYTF	TGTGCCAGCACCCTCCTGACGGGGAACTATGGCTACACCTTC
-	TRBJ1-4	15	TRBV27	-	CASRTTGPGGEKLFF	TGTGCCAGCAGAACCACAGGGCCGGGAGGTGAAAAACTGTTTTTT
-	TRBJ1-6	14	TRBV2	-	CASRLTDRDSPLHF	TGTGCCAGCCGGCTGACAGACAGAGATTCACCCCTCCACTTT
-	TRBJ2-7	15	TRBV5-6	-	CASSFKRRSSYEQYF	TGTGCCAGCAGCTTCAAGCGGAGGAGCTCCTACGAGCAGTACTTC
-	TRBJ2-7	15	TRBV10-3	TRBD1	CAISEGGRGLNEQYF	TGTGCCATCAGTGAGGGCGGCAGGGGGCTGAACGAGCAGTACTTC
-	TRBJ1-3	17	TRBV21-1	-	CASSKGRRRSLKNTIYF	TGTGCCAGCAGCAAAGGAAGAAGGAGATCTCTGAAGAACACCATATATTTT
-	TRBJ2-5	17	TRBV11-2	TRBD2	CASSLDQRLAGQETQYF	TGTGCCAGCAGCTTAGATCAGAGACTAGCGGGGCAAGAGACCCAGTACTTC
-	TRBJ2-5	15	TRBV11-2	-	CASSPQGLRGETQYF	TGTGCCAGCAGCCCCCAAGGACTTCGGGGAGAGACCCAGTACTTC
-	TRBJ1-5	15	TRBV6-5	-	CASSYSGAVNQPQHF	TGTGCCAGCAGTTACTCGGGGGCGGTCAATCAGCCCCAGCATTTT
-	TRBJ1-2	15	TRBV4-3	TRBD1	CASSHDRGNSYGYTF	TGCGCCAGCAGCCATGACAGGGGTAATAGCTATGGCTACACCTTC
few	TRBJ2-5	13	TRBV9	-	CASSGQGEETQYF	TGTGCCAGCAGCGGCCAAGGGGAAGAGACCCAGTACTTC
-	TRBJ1-3	14	TRBV30	-	CAWSVPRGGNTIYF	TGTGCCTGGAGTGTACCCAGGGGCGGAAACACCATATATTTT
-	TRBJ2-1	14	TRBV6-5	-	CASSYLGLADEQFF	TGTGCCAGCAGTTACTTGGGACTCGCGGATGAGCAGTTCTTC